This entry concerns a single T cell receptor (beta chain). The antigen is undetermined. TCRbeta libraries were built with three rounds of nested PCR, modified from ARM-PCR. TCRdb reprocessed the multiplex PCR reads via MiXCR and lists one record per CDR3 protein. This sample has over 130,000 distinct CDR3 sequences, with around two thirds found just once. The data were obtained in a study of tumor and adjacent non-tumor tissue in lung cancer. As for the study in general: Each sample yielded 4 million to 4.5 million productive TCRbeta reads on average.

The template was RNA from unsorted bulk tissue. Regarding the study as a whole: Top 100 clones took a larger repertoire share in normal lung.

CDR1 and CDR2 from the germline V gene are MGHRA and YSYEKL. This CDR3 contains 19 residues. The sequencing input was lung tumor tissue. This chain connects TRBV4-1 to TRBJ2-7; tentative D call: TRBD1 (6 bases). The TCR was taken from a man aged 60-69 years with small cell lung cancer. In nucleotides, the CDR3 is TGCGCCAACAGCCAATTACCCACCGTCGGACCAGGGGTAACCTACGAGCAGTATGTC. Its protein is CANSQLPTVGPGVTYEQYV.